The clone carrying this TCR beta chain was recorded at least ten times. As yet, its antigen is unknown. This entry is derived from a study of T cell repertoires in cytomegalovirus infection. Study summary: Public TCR beta signatures marked donors with CMV infection and the matching HLA.

Notes on the study in general: Within the response measured ex vivo, HLA-C-restricted CMV-specific TCR beta clonotypes were dominant. The cumulative frequency of public TCR beta families identified carriers of CMV plus the relevant HLA.

Via MiXCR, TCRdb re-called the reads, giving one row per CDR3 protein. The sample holds approximately 500,000 distinct CDR3 sequences, 11% seen once. The germline gives CDR1 SGDLS, CDR2 YYNGEE. V lost 2 bases to trimming and J lost 2 bases; unmatched junction nucleotides: 4. The CDR3 totals 15 residues. The sequence was obtained from a human donor in good health (CMV status not recorded). Some clones in this sample may be carry-over from other donors' samples. The genes are TRBV9 and TRBJ2-1; 7 nucleotides match TRBD2. What was sequenced was PBMCs. The CDR3 DNA follows: TGTGCCAGCAGCGTCTCTAGCGGTACCTACAATGAGCAGTTCTTC. Its translation is CASSVSSGTYNEQFF.